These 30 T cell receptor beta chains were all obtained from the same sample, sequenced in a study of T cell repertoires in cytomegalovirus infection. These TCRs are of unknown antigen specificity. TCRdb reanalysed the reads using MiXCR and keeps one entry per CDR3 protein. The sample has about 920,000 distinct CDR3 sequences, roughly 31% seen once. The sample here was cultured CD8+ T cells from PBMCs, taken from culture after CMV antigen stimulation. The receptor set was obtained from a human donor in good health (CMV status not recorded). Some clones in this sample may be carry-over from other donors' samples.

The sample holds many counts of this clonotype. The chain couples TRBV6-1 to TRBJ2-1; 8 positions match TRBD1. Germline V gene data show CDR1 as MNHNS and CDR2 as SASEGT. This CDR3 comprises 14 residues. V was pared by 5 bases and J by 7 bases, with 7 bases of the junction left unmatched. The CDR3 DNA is TGTGCCAGCAGTCCCTGGACAGGGATGAATGAGCAGTTCTTC. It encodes CASSPWTGMNEQFF.

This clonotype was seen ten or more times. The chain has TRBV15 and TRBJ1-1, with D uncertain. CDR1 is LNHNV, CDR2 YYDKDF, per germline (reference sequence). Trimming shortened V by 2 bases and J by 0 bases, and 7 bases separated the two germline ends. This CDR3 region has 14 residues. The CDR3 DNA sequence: TGTGCCACCAGCAGAACTAACATGAACACTGAAGCTTTCTTT. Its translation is CATSRTNMNTEAFF.

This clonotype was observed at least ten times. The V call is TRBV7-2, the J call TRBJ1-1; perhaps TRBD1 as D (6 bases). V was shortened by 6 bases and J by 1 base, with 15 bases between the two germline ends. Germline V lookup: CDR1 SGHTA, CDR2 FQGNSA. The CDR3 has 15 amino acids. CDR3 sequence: CASRGGFGGNTEAFF. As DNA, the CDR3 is TGTGCCAGCAGAGGGGGGTTCGGTGGGAACACTGAAGCTTTCTTT.

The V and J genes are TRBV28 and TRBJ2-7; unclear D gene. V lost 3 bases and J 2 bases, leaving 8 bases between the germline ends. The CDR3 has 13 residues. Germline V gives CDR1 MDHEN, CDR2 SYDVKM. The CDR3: CASSFNRAYEQYV. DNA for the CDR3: TGTGCCAGCAGTTTCAACCGCGCCTACGAGCAGTACGTC.

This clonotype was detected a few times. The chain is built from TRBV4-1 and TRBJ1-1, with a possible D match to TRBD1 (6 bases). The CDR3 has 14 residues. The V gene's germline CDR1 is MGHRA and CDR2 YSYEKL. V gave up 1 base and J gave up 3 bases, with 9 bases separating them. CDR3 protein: CASSQAGADTEAFF. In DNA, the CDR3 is TGCGCCAGCAGCCAAGCAGGGGCAGACACTGAAGCTTTCTTT.

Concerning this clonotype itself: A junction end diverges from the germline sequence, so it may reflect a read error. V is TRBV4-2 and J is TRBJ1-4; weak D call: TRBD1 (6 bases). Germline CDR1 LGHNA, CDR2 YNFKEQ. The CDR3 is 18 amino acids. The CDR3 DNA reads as TGTGCCAGCAGTCCGAGGGGGAGTAATGGGGGGAGTAATGGAAAACTGTTTTTT. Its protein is CASSPRGSNGGSNGKLFF.

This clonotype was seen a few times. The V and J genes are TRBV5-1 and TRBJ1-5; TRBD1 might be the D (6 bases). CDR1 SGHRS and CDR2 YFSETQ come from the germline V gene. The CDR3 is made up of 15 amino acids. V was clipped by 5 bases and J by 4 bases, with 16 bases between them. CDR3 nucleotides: TGCGCCAGCAGAAGAGGGGGTGAGGCTAATCAGCCCCAGCATTTT. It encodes CASRRGGEANQPQHF.

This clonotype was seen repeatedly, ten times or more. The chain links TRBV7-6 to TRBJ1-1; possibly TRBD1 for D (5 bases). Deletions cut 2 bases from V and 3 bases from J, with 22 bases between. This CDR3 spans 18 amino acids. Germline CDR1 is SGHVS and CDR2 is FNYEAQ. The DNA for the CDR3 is TGTGCCAGCAGCTTAACTTCCGGGGGGATTTTTGATTACACTGAAGCTTTCTTT. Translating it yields CASSLTSGGIFDYTEAFF.

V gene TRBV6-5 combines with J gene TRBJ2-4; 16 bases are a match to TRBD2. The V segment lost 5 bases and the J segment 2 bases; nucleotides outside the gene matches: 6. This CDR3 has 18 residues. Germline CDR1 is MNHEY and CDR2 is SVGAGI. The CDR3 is CASSPGLAGGTTKNIQYF. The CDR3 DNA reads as TGTGCCAGCAGTCCGGGACTAGCGGGGGGGACCACCAAAAACATTCAGTACTTC.

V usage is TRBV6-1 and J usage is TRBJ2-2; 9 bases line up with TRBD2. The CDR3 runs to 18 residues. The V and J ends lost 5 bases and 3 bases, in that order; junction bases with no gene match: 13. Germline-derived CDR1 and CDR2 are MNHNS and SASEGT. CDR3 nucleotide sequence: TGTGCCAGCAGTTCCCACCCGATAAGCGGGGGGTACACCGGGGAGCTGTTTTTT. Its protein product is CASSSHPISGGYTGELFF.

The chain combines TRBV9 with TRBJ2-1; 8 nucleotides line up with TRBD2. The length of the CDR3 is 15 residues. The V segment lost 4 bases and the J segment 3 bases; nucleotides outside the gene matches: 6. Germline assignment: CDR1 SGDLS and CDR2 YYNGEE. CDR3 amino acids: CASSLAGTRYNEQFF. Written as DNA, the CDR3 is TGTGCCAGCAGCTTAGCGGGGACCCGCTACAATGAGCAGTTCTTC. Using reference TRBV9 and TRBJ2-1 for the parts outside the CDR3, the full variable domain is DSGVTQTPKHLITATGQRVTLRCSPRSGDLSVYWYQQSLDQGLQFLIQYYNGEERAKGNILERFSAQQFPDLHSELNLSSLELGDSALYFCASSLAGTRYNEQFFGPGTRLTVL.

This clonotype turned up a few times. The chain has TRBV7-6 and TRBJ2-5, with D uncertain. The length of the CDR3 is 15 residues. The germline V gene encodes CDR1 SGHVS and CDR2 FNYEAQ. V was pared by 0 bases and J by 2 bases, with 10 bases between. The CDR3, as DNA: TGTGCCAGCAGCTTAGCGTTGGGATCGCAAGAGACCCAGTACTTC. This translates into CASSLALGSQETQYF. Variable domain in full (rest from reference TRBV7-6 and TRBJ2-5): GAGVSQSPRYKVTKRGQDVALRCDPISGHVSLYWYRQALGQGPEFLTYFNYEAQQDKSGLPNDRFSAERPEGSISTLTIQRTEQRDSAMYRCASSLALGSQETQYFGPGTRLLVL.

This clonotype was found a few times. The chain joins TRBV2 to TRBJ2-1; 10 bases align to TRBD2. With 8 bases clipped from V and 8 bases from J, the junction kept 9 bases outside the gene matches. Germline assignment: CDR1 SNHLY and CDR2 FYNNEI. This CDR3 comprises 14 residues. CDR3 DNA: TGTGCCAGCGGGAGCGGGGGGGCTCTTCATGAGCAGTTCTTC. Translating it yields CASGSGGALHEQFF.

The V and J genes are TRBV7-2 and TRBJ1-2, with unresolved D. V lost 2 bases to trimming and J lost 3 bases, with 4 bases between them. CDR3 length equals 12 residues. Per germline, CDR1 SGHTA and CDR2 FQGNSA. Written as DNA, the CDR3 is TGTGCCAGCAGCTTATGGGACTATGGCTACACCTTC. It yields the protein CASSLWDYGYTF.

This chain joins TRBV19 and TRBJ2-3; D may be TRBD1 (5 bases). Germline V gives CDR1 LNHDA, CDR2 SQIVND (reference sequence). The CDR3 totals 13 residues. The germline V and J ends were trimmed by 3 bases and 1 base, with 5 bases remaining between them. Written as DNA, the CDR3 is TGTGCCAGTAGTATGGGGCGCACAGATACGCAGTATTTT. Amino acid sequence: CASSMGRTDTQYF.

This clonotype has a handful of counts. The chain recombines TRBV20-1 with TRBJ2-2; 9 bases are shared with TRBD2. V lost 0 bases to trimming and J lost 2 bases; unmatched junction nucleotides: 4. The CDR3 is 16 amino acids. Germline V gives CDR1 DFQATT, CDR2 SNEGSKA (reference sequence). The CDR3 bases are TGCAGTGCTAGAGAGGTAGCGGGGGCCAACACCGGGGAGCTGTTTTTT. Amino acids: CSAREVAGANTGELFF.

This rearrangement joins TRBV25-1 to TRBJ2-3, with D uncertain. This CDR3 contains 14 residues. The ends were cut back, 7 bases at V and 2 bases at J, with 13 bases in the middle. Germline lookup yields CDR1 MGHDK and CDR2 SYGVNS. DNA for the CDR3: TGTGCCAGCACTCAGTCGGGCTACACAGATACGCAGTATTTT. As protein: CASTQSGYTDTQYF.

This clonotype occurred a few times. This CDR3 reads CASSWTGDTNEKLFF. The CDR3 DNA sequence: TGTGCCAGCAGCTGGACAGGGGACACTAATGAAAAACTGTTTTTT. The chain recombines TRBV5-4 with TRBJ1-4; 9 bases align to TRBD1. Losses at the gene ends were 3 bases for V and 2 bases for J; bases not matched to a gene: 2. Germline V CDR1 and CDR2: SGHNT, YYREEE (reference sequence). The CDR3 has 15 amino acids.

CDR3 nucleotides: TGCGCCAGCAGCCACGCCGGGGGGGGCATGGGCACTGAAGCTTTCTTT. This sequence encodes CASSHAGGGMGTEAFF. The chain carries TRBV4-1 and TRBJ1-1, with a weak D call TRBD1 (6 bases). Per germline, CDR1 MGHRA and CDR2 YSYEKL. The germline V and J ends were trimmed by 3 bases and 4 bases, with 18 bases remaining between them. The CDR3 sequence is 16 residues long.

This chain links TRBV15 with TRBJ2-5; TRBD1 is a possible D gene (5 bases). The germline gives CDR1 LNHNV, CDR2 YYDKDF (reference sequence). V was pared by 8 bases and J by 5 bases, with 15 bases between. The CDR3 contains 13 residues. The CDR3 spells CATGTGRAETQYF. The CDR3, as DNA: TGTGCCACCGGAACAGGCCGGGCGGAGACCCAGTACTTC.

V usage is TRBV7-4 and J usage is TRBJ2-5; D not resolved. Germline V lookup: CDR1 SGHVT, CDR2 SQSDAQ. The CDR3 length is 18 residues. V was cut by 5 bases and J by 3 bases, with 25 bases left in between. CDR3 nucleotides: TGTGCCAGCAGCCATACCTCCAGCAGGCCTGGGATCAAAGAGACCCAGTACTTC. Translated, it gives CASSHTSSRPGIKETQYF.

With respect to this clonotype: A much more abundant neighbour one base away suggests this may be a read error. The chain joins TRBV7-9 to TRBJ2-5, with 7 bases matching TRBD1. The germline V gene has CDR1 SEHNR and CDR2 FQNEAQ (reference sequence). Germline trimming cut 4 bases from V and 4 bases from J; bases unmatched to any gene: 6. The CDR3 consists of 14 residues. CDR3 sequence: CASSSDGDRETQYF. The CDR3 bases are TGTGCCAGCAGCTCCGACGGGGACAGAGAGACCCAGTACTTC.

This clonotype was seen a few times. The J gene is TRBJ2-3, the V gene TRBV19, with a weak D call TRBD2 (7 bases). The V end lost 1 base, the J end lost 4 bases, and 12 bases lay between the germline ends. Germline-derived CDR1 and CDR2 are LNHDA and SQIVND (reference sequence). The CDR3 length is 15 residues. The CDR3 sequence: CASSIGGGLADTQYF. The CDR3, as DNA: TGTGCCAGTAGTATAGGGGGGGGCCTGGCAGATACGCAGTATTTT.

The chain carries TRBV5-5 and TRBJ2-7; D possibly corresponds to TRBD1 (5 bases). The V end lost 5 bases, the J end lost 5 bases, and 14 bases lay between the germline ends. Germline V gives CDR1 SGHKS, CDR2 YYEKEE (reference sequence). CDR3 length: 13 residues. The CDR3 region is CASSTGILDEQYV. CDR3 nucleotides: TGTGCCAGCAGTACAGGTATCCTCGACGAGCAGTACGTC.

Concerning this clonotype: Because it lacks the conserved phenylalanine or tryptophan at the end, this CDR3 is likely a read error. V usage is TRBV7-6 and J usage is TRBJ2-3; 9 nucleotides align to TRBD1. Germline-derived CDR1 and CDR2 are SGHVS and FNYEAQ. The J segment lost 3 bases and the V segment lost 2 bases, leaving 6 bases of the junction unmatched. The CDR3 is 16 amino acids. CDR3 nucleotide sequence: TGTGCCAGCAGCTTATACAGGGGGCTTGGGACAGATACGCAGTATTAT. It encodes CASSLYRGLGTDTQYY.

The CDR3 protein is CSANQGTVPTDTQYF. The CDR3 DNA sequence: TGCAGTGCAAACCAGGGGACAGTTCCCACAGATACGCAGTATTTT. The chain couples TRBV20-1 to TRBJ2-3; 7 nucleotides agree with TRBD1. Per the germline V gene, CDR1 is DFQATT and CDR2 is SNEGSKA (reference sequence). CDR3 length: 15 amino acids. V lost 6 bases and J lost 2; bases outside the gene matches: 11.

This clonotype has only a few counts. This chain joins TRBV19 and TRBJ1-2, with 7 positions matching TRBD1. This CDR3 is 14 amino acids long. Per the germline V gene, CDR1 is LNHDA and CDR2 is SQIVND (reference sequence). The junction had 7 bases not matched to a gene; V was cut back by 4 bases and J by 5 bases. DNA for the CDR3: TGTGCCAGTAGTAATCCTTCGACAGGGTATGGCTACACCTTC. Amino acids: CASSNPSTGYGYTF.

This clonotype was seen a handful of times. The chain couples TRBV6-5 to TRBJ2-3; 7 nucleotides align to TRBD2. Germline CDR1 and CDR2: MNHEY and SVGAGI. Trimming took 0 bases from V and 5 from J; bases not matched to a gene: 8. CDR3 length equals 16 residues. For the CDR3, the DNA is TGTGCCAGCAGTTACTCGTGGGCGGGGGTACAAGATACGCAGTATTTT. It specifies CASSYSWAGVQDTQYF.

The CDR3 DNA follows: TGTGCCAGCAGTCCAATGGACAGACAGCCCCAGCATTTT. Amino acid sequence: CASSPMDRQPQHF. The chain links TRBV27 to TRBJ1-5; D may be TRBD1 (6 bases). V lost 5 bases and J 7 bases, leaving 12 bases between the germline ends. Germline V gene sequence: CDR1 MNHEY, CDR2 SMNVEV (reference sequence). The CDR3 is 13 residues long.

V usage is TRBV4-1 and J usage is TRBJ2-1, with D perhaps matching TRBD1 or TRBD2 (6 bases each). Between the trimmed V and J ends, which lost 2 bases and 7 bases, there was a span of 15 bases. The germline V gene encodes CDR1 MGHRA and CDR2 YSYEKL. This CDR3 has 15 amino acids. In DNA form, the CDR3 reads TGCGCCAGCAGCCAAAAAGGGGGGTTTCCGAATGAGCAGTTCTTC. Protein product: CASSQKGGFPNEQFF.